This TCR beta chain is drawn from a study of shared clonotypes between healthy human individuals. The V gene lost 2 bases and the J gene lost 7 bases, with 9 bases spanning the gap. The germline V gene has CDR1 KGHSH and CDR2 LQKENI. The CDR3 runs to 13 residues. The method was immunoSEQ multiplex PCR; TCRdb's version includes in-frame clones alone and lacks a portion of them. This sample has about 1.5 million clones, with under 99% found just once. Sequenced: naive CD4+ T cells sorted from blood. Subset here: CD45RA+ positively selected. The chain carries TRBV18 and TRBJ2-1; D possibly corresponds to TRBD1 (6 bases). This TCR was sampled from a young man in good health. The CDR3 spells CASSPKGVNEQFF. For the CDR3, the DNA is TGTGCCAGCTCACCAAAGGGGGTTAATGAGCAGTTCTTC.